Below, 5 T cell receptor beta chains from the same sample are listed, as sequenced in a study of T cells in Graves' hyperthyroidism and ophthalmopathy. TCR beta CDR3 regions were amplified from RNA. HTBI primers were employed in a first-round RT-PCR of the TCR CDR3. TCRdb re-called the multiplex PCR reads through MiXCR, storing one row per CDR3 protein. The data contain 400,000 to 500,000 distinct CDR3 sequences, roughly 14% of them seen just once; the ten biggest clones take up 13%. Sequenced material: blood. The receptors were sampled from a man aged 18 to 29 with Graves' ophthalmopathy.

CDR3: CASSQVGWGSEAFF. The CDR3 region has the DNA TGTGCCAGCAGCCAAGTTGGCTGGGGGTCAGAAGCTTTCTTT. This chain connects TRBV3-1 to TRBJ1-1; D perhaps matches TRBD1 (5 bases). Germline lookup yields CDR1 LGHDT and CDR2 YNNKEL (reference sequence). Trimming took off 1 base at V and 8 bases at J, with 14 bases between the two ends. The CDR3 loop spans 14 amino acids.

This clonotype was detected many times. The V call is TRBV24-1, the J call TRBJ1-2; D is perhaps TRBD1 (5 bases). V lost 4 bases and J lost 8, with 16 bases in between. Looked up from germline, CDR1 is KGHDR and CDR2 is SFDVKD. The CDR3 covers 14 residues. The CDR3 is CATSDPYRGNGYTF. DNA for the CDR3: TGTGCCACCAGTGACCCCTACCGGGGGAACGGCTACACCTTC.

There are many counts of this clonotype. The chain is built from TRBV28 and TRBJ2-5; 9 bases map to TRBD2. The CDR3 has 16 residues. V shed 5 bases, J shed 0 bases, and the junction held 7 bases outside the gene matches. CDR1 is MDHEN and CDR2 is SYDVKM in the germline V gene. The CDR3 loop reads CASSPGTSSHQETQYF. The CDR3 nucleotides read TGTGCCAGCAGTCCAGGGACTAGCAGTCACCAAGAGACCCAGTACTTC.

This clonotype has more than one count but fewer than ten. The chain has TRBV10-3 and TRBJ2-1, with 7 bases fitting TRBD1. From germline, CDR1 is ENHRY and CDR2 SYGVKD. CDR3 length: 17 amino acids. V lost 3 bases, J lost 6 bases, and 14 bases stayed unmatched. CDR3 DNA: TGTGCCATCAGTGATCGGGCTAGGGGACAGTCGCTCAATGAGCAGTTCTTC. Translated: CAISDRARGQSLNEQFF.

This clonotype has a count of ten or more. This chain links TRBV12-3 or TRBV12-4 with TRBJ1-5; TRBD1 is a possible D gene (5 bases). The CDR3 contains 15 residues. V shed 4 bases and J shed 0 bases, with 10 bases lying between them. CDR3 loop: CASSSTAYSNQPQHF. DNA for the CDR3: TGTGCCAGCAGTTCGACAGCTTATAGCAATCAGCCCCAGCATTTT.